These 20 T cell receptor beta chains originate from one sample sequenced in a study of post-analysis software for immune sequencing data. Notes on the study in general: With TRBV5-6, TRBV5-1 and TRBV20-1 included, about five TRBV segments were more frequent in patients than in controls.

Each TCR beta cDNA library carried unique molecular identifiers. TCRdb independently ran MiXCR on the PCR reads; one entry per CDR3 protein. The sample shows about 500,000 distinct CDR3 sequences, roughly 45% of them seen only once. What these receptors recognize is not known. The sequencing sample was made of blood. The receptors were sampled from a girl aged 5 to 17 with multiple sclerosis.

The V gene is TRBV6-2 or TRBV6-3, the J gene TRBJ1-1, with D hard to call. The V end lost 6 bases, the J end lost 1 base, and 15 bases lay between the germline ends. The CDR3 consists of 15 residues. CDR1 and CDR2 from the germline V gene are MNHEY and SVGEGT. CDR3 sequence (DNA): TGTGCCAGCAGGGTAGGGCCCGAGTGGAACACTGAAGCTTTCTTT. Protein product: CASRVGPEWNTEAFF.

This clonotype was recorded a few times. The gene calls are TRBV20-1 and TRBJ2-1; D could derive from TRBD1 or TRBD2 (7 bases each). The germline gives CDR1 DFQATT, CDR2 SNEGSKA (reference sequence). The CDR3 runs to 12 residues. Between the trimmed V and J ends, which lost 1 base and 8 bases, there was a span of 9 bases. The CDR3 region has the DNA TGCAGTGCTAGAGCAGGGGGGGATGAGCAGTTCTTC. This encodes CSARAGGDEQFF.

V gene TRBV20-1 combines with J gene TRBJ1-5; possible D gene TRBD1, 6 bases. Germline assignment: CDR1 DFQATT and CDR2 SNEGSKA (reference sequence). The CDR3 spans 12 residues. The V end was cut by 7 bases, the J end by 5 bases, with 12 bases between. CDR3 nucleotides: TGCAGTGTAGGAGGACAGTATCAGCCCCAGCATTTT. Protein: CSVGGQYQPQHF.

CDR3 in amino acids: CASSSVQSLAKNIQYF. The CDR3 DNA reads TGTGCCAGCAGCTCTGTACAGTCGCTAGCCAAAAACATTCAGTACTTC. This chain links TRBV7-2 with TRBJ2-4, with D unclear. V was trimmed by 4 bases and J by 0 bases, leaving 13 bases between them. Germline V CDR1 and CDR2: SGHTA, FQGNSA. The CDR3 extends over 16 amino acids.

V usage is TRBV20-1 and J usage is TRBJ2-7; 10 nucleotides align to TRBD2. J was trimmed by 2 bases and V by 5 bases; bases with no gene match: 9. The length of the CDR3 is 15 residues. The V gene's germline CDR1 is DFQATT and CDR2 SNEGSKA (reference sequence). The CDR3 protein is CSAEGLAHITYEQYF. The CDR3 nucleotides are TGCAGTGCTGAGGGACTAGCGCACATCACCTACGAGCAGTACTTC.

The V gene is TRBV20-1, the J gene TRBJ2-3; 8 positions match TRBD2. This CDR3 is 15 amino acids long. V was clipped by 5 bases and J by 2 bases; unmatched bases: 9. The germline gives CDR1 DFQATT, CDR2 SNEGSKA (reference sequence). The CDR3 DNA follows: TGCAGTGCTCGCACTAAGCGGGGGCTCACAGATACGCAGTATTTT. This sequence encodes CSARTKRGLTDTQYF.

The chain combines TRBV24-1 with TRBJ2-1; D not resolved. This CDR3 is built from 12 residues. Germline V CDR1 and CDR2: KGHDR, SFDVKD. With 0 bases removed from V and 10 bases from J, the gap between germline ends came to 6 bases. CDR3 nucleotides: TGTGCCACCAGTGATTTGGGGTGGGAGCAGTTCTTC. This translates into CATSDLGWEQFF.

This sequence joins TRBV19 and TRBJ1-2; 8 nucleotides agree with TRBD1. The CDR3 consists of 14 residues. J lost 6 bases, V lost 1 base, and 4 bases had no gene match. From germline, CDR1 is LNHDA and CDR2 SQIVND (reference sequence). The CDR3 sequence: CASSIVMGQDGYTF. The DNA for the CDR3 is TGTGCCAGTAGTATAGTAATGGGACAGGATGGCTACACCTTC.

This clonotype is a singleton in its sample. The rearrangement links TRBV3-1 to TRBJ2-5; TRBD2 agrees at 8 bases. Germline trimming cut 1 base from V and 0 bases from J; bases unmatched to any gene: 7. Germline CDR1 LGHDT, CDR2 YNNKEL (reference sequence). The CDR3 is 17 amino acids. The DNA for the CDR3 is TGTGCCAGCAGCCAAGTTCAGCGGGGGCTGTACCAAGAGACCCAGTACTTC. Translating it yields CASSQVQRGLYQETQYF.

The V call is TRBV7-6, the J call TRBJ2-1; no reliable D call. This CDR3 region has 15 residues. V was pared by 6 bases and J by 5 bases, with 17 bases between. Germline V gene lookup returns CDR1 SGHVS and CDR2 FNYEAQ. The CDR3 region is CASSSLYGANNEQFF. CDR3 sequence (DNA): TGTGCCAGCAGTTCCCTCTATGGAGCGAACAATGAGCAGTTCTTC.

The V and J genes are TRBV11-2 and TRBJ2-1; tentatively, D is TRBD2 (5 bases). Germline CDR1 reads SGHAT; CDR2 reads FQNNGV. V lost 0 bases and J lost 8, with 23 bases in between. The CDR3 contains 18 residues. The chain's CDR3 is CASSLDYFGIRGGDEQFF. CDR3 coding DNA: TGTGCCAGCAGCTTAGATTACTTCGGGATTAGAGGTGGGGATGAGCAGTTCTTC.

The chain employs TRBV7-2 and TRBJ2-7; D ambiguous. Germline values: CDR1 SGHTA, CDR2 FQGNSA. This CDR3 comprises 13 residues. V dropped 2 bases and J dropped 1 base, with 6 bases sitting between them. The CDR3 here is CASSLYKSYEQYF. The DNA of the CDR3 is TGTGCCAGCAGCTTATACAAGTCCTACGAGCAGTACTTC.

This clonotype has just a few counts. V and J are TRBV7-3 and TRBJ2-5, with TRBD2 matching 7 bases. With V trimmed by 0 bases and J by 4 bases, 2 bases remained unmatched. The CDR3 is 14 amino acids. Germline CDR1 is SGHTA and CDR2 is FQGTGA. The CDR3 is CASSLTREGETQYF. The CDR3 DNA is TGTGCCAGCAGCTTAACGAGGGAGGGAGAGACCCAGTACTTC. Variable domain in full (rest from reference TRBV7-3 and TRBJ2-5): GAGVSQTPSNKVTEKGKYVELRCDPISGHTALYWYRQSLGQGPEFLIYFQGTGAADDSGLPNDRFFAVRPEGSVSTLKIQRTERGDSAVYLCASSLTREGETQYFGPGTRLLVL.

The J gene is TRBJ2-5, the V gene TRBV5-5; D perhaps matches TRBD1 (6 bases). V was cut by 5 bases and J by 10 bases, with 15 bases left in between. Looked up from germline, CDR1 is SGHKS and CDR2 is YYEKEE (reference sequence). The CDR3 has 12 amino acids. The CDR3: CASSNPGQFQYF. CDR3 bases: TGTGCCAGCAGTAACCCTGGACAGTTCCAGTACTTC.

The CDR3 reads CASSDGLAGGPALYEQYF. CDR3 nucleotides: TGCGCCAGCAGCGATGGACTAGCGGGAGGGCCCGCCCTCTACGAGCAGTACTTC. The chain combines TRBV5-1 with TRBJ2-7; 15 positions agree with TRBD2. Germline-derived CDR1 and CDR2 are SGHRS and YFSETQ. This CDR3 has 18 amino acids. The V and J ends lost 4 bases and 3 bases, in that order; junction bases with no gene match: 11. Filled out from reference TRBV5-1 and TRBJ2-7, the complete variable domain reads KAGVTQTPRYLIKTRGQQVTLSCSPISGHRSVSWYQQTPGQGLQFLFEYFSETQRNKGNFPGRFSGRQFSNSRSEMNVSTLELGDSALYLCASSDGLAGGPALYEQYFGPGTRLTVT.

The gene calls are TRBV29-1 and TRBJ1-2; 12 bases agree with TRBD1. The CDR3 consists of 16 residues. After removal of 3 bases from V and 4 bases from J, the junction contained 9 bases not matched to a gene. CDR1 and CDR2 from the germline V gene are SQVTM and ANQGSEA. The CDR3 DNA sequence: TGCAGCGTTGAGGGACAGGGGGCCGTTCGCCCCTATGGCTACACCTTC. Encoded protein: CSVEGQGAVRPYGYTF.

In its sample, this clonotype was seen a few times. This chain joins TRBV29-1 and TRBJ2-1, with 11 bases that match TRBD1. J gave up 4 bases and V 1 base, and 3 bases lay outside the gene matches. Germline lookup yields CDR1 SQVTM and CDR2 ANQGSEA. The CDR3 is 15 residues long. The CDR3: CSVEGGQGGYNEQFF. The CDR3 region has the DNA TGCAGCGTTGAAGGGGGACAGGGGGGGTACAATGAGCAGTTCTTC.

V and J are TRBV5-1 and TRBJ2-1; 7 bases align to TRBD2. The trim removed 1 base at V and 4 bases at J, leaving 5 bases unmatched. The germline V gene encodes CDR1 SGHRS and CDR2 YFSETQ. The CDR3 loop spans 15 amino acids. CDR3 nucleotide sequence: TGCGCCAGCAGCTTGTCGGTCGGGGGGTACAATGAGCAGTTCTTC. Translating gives CASSLSVGGYNEQFF.

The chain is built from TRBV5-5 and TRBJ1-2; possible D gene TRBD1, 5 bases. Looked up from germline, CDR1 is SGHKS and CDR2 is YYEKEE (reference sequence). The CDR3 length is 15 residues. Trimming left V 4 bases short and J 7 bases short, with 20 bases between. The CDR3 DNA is TGTGCCAGCAGCCCCGCTCCAGGGTTTGGTGGTGGCTACACCTTC. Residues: CASSPAPGFGGGYTF.

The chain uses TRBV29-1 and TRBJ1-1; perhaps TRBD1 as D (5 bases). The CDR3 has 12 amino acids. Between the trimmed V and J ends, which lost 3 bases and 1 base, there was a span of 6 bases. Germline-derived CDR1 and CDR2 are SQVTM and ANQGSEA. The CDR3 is CSVDGQNTEAFF. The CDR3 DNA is TGCAGCGTTGACGGACAGAACACTGAAGCTTTCTTT.